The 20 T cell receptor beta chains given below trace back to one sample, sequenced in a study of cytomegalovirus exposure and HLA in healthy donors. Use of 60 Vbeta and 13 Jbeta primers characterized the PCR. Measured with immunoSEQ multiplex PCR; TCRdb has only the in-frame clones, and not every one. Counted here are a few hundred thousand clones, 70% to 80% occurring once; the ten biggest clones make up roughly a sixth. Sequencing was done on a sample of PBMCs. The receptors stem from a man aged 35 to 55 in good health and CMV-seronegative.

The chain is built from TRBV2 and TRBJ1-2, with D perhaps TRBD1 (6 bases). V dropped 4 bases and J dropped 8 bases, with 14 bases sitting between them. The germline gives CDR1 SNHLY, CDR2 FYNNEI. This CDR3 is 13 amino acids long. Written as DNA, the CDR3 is TGTGCCAGCAGTGGGTACCACAGGGTAGGCTACACCTTC. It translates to CASSGYHRVGYTF.

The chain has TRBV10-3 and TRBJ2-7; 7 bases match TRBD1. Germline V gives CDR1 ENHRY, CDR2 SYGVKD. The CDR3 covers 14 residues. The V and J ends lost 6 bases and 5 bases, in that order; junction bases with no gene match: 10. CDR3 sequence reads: CAIRKDRADHEQYF. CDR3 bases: TGTGCCATCAGAAAAGACAGGGCCGACCACGAGCAGTACTTC.

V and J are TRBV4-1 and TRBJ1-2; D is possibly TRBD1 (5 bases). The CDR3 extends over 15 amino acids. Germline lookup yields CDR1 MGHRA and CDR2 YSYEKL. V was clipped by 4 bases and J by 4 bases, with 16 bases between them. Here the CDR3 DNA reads TGCGCCAGCAGCCCGGGGGGTCTATGGGGCTATGGCTACACCTTC. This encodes CASSPGGLWGYGYTF.

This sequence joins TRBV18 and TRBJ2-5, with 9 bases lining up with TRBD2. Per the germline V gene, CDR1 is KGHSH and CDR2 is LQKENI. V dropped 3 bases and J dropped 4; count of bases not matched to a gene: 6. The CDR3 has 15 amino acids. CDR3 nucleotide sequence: TGTGCCAGCTCACCCACGGGACTAGCAGGAGAGACCCAGTACTTC. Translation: CASSPTGLAGETQYF.

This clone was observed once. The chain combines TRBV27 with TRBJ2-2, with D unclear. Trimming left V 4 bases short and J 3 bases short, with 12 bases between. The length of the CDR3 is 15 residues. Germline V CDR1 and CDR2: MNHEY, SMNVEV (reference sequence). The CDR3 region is CASSSSPYYTGELFF. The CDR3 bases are TGTGCCAGCAGTTCTAGTCCATACTACACCGGGGAGCTGTTTTTT.

The CDR3 region is CASKAYRQEMNTEAFF. In nucleotides, the CDR3 is TGTGCCAGCAAGGCTTACCGACAGGAGATGAACACTGAAGCTTTCTTT. This chain joins TRBV28 and TRBJ1-1, with D tentatively TRBD1 (6 bases). V lost 7 bases and J lost 0, with 18 bases in between. The germline V gene encodes CDR1 MDHEN and CDR2 SYDVKM. CDR3 size: 16 residues.

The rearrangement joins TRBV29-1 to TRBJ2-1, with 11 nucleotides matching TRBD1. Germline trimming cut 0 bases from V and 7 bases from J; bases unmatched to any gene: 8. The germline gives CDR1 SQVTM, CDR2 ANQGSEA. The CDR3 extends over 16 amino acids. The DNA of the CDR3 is TGCAGCGTTGAAGATAGAGGGGACAGGGGGACGAATGAGCAGTTCTTC. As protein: CSVEDRGDRGTNEQFF.

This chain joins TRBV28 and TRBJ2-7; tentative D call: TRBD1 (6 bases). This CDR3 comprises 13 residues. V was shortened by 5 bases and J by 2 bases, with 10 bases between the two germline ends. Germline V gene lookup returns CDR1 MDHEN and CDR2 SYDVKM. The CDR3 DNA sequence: TGTGCCAGCAGTCCATGGGACACCTACGAGCAGTACTTC. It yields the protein CASSPWDTYEQYF.

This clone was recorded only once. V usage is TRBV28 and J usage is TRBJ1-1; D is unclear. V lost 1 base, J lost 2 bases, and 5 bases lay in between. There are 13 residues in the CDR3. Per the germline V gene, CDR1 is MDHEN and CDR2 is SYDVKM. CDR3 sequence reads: CASSLSTNTEAFF. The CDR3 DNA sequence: TGTGCCAGCAGTTTATCCACAAACACTGAAGCTTTCTTT.

The CDR3 region has the DNA TGTGCCATCAGTGTAACAGCTCGCGAGCAGTACTTC. As protein: CAISVTAREQYF. The chain joins TRBV10-3 to TRBJ2-7; D gene uncertain. Germline CDR1 ENHRY, CDR2 SYGVKD. The CDR3 has 12 residues. Trimming took off 4 bases at V and 6 bases at J, with 10 bases between the two ends.

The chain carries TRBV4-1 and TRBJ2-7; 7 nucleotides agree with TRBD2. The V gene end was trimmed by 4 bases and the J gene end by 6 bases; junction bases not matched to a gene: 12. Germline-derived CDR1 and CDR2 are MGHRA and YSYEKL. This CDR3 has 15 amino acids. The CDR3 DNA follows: TGCGCCAGCAGCCTGGGGAGGGTGGGGTTTGCCGAGCAGTACTTC. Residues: CASSLGRVGFAEQYF.

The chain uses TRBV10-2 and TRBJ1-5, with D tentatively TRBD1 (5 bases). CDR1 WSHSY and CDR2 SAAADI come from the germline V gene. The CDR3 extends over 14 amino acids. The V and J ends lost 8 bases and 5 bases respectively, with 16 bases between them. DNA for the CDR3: TGCGCCAGCGGTGGGACTCGGCGAGATCAGCCCCAGCATTTT. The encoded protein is CASGGTRRDQPQHF.

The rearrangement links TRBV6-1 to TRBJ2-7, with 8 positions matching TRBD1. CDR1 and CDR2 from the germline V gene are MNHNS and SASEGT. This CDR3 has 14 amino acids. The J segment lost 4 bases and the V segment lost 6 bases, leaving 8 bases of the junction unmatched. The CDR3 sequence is CASSPTGTGYEQYF. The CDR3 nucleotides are TGTGCCAGCAGCCCCACCGGGACAGGATACGAGCAGTACTTC.

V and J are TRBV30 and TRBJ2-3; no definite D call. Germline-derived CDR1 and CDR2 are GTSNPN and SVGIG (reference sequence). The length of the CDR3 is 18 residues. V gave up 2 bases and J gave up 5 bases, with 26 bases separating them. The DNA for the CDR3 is TGTGCCTGGAGTCCTACGAGGCCCCTTACCTATGGTGGAGATACGCAGTATTTT. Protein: CAWSPTRPLTYGGDTQYF. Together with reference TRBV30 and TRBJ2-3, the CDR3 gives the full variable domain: SQTIHQWPATLVQPVGSPLSLECTVEGTSNPNLYWYRQAAGRGLQLLFYSVGIGQISSEVPQNLSASRPQDRQFILSSKKLLLSDSGFYLCAWSPTRPLTYGGDTQYFGPGTRLTVL.

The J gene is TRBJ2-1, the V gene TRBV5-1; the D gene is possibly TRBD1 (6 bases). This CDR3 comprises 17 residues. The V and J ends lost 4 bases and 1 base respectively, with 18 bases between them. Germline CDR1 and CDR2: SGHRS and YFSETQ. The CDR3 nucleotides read TGCGCCAGCAGCCCCCAGGGCCAGGGGATATCCTACAATGAGCAGTTCTTC. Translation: CASSPQGQGISYNEQFF.

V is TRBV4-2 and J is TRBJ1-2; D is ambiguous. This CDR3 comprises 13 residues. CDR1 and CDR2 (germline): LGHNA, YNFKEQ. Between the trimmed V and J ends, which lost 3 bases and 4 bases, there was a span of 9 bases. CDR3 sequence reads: CASSQRALYGYTF. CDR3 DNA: TGTGCCAGCAGCCAGCGGGCCCTCTATGGCTACACCTTC.

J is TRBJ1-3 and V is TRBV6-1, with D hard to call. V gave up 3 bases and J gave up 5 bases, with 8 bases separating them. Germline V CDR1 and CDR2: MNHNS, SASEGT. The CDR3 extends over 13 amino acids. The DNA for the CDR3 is TGTGCCAGCAGTGAGTCACAGCGAAACACCATATATTTT. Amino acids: CASSESQRNTIYF.

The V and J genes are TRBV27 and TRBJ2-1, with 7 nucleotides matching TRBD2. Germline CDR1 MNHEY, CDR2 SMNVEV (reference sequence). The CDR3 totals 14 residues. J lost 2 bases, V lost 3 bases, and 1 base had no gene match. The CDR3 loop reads CASSLLAAYNEQFF. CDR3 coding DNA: TGTGCCAGCAGTTTGCTAGCGGCCTACAATGAGCAGTTCTTC.

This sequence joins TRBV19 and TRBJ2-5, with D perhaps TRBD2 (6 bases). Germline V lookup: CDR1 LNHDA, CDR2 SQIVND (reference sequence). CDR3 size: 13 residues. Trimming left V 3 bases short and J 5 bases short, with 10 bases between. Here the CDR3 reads CASSIPSGETQYF. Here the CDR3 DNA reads TGTGCCAGTAGTATCCCCAGCGGGGAGACCCAGTACTTC. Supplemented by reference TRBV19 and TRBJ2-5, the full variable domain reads DGGITQSPKYLFRKEGQNVTLSCEQNLNHDAMYWYRQDPGQGLRLIYYSQIVNDFQKGDIAEGYSVSREKKESFPLTVTSAQKNPTAFYLCASSIPSGETQYFGPGTRLLVL.

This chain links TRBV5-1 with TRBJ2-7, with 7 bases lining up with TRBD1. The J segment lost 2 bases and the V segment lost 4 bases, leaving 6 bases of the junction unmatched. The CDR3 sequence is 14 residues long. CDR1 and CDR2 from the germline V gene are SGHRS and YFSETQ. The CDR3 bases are TGCGCCAGCAGCACCCAACAGGGGACCTACGAGCAGTACTTC. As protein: CASSTQQGTYEQYF.